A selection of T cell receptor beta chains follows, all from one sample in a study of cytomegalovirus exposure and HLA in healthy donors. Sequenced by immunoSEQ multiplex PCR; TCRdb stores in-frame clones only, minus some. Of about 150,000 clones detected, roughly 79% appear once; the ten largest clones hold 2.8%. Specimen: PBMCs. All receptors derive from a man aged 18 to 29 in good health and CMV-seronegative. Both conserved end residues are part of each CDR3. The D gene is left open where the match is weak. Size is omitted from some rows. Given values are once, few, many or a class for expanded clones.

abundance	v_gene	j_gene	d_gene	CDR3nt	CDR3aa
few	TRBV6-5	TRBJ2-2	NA	TGTGCCAGCAGTTACGTCGGGGCGGGAACCGGGGAGCTGTTTTTT	CASSYVGAGTGELFF
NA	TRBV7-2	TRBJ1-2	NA	TGTGCCAGCAGCTTCGGGGCAGGGACAAACTATGGCTACACCTTC	CASSFGAGTNYGYTF
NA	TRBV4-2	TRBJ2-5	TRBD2	TGTGCCAGCAGCCGACTACCGTTGAAGGGACTAGCTGACGAGACCCAGTACTTC	CASSRLPLKGLADETQYF
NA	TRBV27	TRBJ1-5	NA	TGTGCCAGTGGAAACAGCTTCAATCAGCCCCAGCATTTT	CASGNSFNQPQHF
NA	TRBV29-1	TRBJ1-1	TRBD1	TGCAGCGTTGAAGATCCTGGGACAGGGAACACTGAAGCTTTCTTT	CSVEDPGTGNTEAFF
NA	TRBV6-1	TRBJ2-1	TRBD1	TGTGCCAGCAGTGAAGGAGGGGGCGGGTACAATGAGCAGTTCTTC	CASSEGGGGYNEQFF
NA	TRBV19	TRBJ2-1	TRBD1	TGTGCCAGTAGGCACACCTTCGGAAATAGACAGGGGAATGAGCAGTTCTTC	CASRHTFGNRQGNEQFF
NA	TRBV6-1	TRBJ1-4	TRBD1	TGTGCCAGCAGTGAATTTGGGACAGGGGGCTTGGAAAAACTGTTTTTT	CASSEFGTGGLEKLFF
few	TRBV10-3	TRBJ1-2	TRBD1	TGTGCCATCAGCCAGGGGGCTAACTATGGCTACACCTTC	CAISQGANYGYTF
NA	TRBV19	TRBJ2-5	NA	TGTGCCAGTAGTCCCCGTCTCCGGGGGGCCCTCCAAGAGACCCAGTACTTC	CASSPRLRGALQETQYF
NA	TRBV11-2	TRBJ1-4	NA	TGTGCCAGCAGCTTCGGACAGCCAACTAATGAAAAACTGTTTTTT	CASSFGQPTNEKLFF
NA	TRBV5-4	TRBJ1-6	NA	TGTGCCAGCAGCTTAGGGACTCCAGTTTCACCCCTCCACTTT	CASSLGTPVSPLHF
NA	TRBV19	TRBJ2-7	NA	TGTGCCAGTAAACAGGCTCGTTACGAGCAGTACTTC	CASKQARYEQYF
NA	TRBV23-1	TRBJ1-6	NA	TGCGCCAGCAGTCAATCTCTGGACAGCGACCAAAATTCACCCCTCCACTTT	CASSQSLDSDQNSPLHF
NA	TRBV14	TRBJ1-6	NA	TGTGCCAGCAGGGTCGAAAGACTCTCCTATAATTCACCCCTCCACTTT	CASRVERLSYNSPLHF
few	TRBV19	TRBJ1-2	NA	TGTGCCAGTAGTACCTCTAACTATGGCTACACCTTC	CASSTSNYGYTF
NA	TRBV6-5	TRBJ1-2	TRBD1	TGTGCCAGCAGTTACGATGGGACAGTCTATGGCTACACCTTC	CASSYDGTVYGYTF